Listed below are T cell receptor beta chains from one sample, sequenced in a study of T cells in localized non-small cell lung cancer. Assay: immunoSEQ multiplex PCR; the TCRdb copy retains only in-frame clones and omits some. The sample yields 7,000 to 8,500 clones, roughly 53% seen once. The sequenced sample was lymph node tissue, obtained before any cancer treatment. The source is a female donor over 55 with stage I lung adenocarcinoma. Both conserved end residues are part of each CDR3. The order of the fields is CDR3 protein, V gene, J gene.

CASSYSGANVLTF	TRBV19	TRBJ2-6
CASSHRQGGTGELFF	TRBV14	TRBJ2-2
CASSPRIWGSSYNEQFF	TRBV19	TRBJ2-1
CASTETSSTDTQYF	TRBV19	TRBJ2-3
CASRDGTPSNEKLFF	TRBV2	TRBJ1-4
CASISGQGNTEAFF	TRBV5-1	TRBJ1-1
CASSLRQTANTEAFF	TRBV11-3	TRBJ1-1
CASSLDPGPNTEAFF	TRBV11-3	TRBJ1-1
CASSQDPEETQYF	TRBV14	TRBJ2-5
CASRPAGHPAGDTF	TRBV6-8	TRBJ1-2
CASSHTGLAGGPSEQYF	TRBV1	TRBJ2-7
CASSTRTGRTGELFF	TRBV19	TRBJ2-2
CSVGPTGGGYGYTF	TRBV29-1	TRBJ1-2
CASSPEWGNGEKLFF	TRBV16	TRBJ1-4
CASSSLAGGTDTQYF	TRBV19	TRBJ2-3
CASSAGTGGNTIYF	TRBV9	TRBJ1-3
CSVDDSRTAGLNTEAFF	TRBV29-1	TRBJ1-1
CASSQDKKVTGANVLTF	TRBV14	TRBJ2-6
CASSQDIGARNEKLFF	TRBV14	TRBJ1-4
CASSPPGTGVGQDKQYF	TRBV6-8	TRBJ2-7
CASSLGASGSEQFF	TRBV7-1	TRBJ2-1
CASSIGTGSFYGYTF	TRBV19	TRBJ1-2
CASSIDHWTGLGNEQFF	TRBV19	TRBJ2-1
CAWSTRGQGMGHEQYF	TRBV30	TRBJ2-7
CASRSRTAATKNIQYF	TRBV6-8	TRBJ2-4
CASSRRPDYNEQFF	TRBV11-3	TRBJ2-1